The 13 T cell receptor beta chains below were found in one sample sequenced in a study of control samples from healthy donors and cancer patients. TCRdb keeps only in-frame clones here, not all; method: immunoSEQ multiplex PCR. The sample records more than 100,000 clones, about nine tenths being singletons. Sequencing input: PBMCs. These receptors all stem from a man in his fifties with head and neck cancer.

The rearrangement uses TRBV6-6 and TRBJ1-2, with a weak D call TRBD1 (6 bases). Trimming left V 6 bases short and J 4 bases short, with 18 bases between. CDR1 is MNHNY and CDR2 is SVGAGI in the germline V gene (reference sequence). The CDR3 runs to 15 residues. DNA for the CDR3: TGTGCCAGCAGGCCGGTGGACAGATCGCGCTATGGCTACACCTTC. It translates to CASRPVDRSRYGYTF.

The rearrangement uses TRBV5-1 and TRBJ2-1; 10 nucleotides align to TRBD1. This CDR3 is built from 16 residues. The V gene end was trimmed by 2 bases and the J gene end by 5 bases; junction bases not matched to a gene: 7. Germline V gives CDR1 SGHRS, CDR2 YFSETQ. The chain's CDR3 is CASSFSGTGENNEQFF. In DNA, the CDR3 is TGCGCCAGCAGCTTTTCCGGGACAGGGGAGAACAATGAGCAGTTCTTC.

The rearrangement uses TRBV11-2 and TRBJ1-2, with D uncertain. The CDR3 is made up of 13 amino acids. V lost 7 bases to trimming and J lost 8 bases, with 17 bases between them. Germline V gene lookup returns CDR1 SGHAT and CDR2 FQNNGV. The CDR3 sequence is CASTINPELGYTF. As DNA, the CDR3 is TGTGCCAGCACCATAAACCCCGAGCTGGGCTACACCTTC.

The CDR3 reads CATSMDRTWGGYTF. Here the CDR3 DNA reads TGTGCCACCAGTATGGACAGGACCTGGGGGGGCTACACCTTC. The chain couples TRBV15 to TRBJ1-2; 7 positions match TRBD1. The germline CDR1 and CDR2 sequences are LNHNV and YYDKDF (reference sequence). The CDR3 is made up of 14 amino acids. V trimming: 6 bases; J trimming: 8 bases; junction bases outside the gene matches: 12.

This chain uses TRBV7-2 with TRBJ2-1, with D possibly matching TRBD2 (6 bases). Germline lookup yields CDR1 SGHTA and CDR2 FQGNSA. CDR3 length: 16 amino acids. Deletions cut 2 bases from V and 3 bases from J, with 14 bases between. CDR3 nucleotides: TGTGCCAGCAGCTTACCTCCGCGCGGGAACTACAATGAGCAGTTCTTC. Translating it yields CASSLPPRGNYNEQFF.

This clone was seen a handful of times. CDR3 in DNA: TGTGCCAGCAGTTCCGGGACAACTAAGGAGACCCAGTACTTC. This translates into CASSSGTTKETQYF. This chain joins TRBV28 and TRBJ2-5; tentatively, D is TRBD1 (6 bases). V dropped 4 bases and J dropped 5 bases, with 14 bases sitting between them. The CDR3 runs to 14 residues. Germline loops: CDR1 MDHEN, CDR2 SYDVKM.

The chain couples TRBV28 to TRBJ2-7, with no clear D. The CDR3 is made up of 15 amino acids. From germline, CDR1 is MDHEN and CDR2 SYDVKM. Trimming removed 2 bases from V and 0 bases from J, with 11 bases in between. The DNA of the CDR3 is TGTGCCAGCAGTTTAAAAGGGTTTGACTCCTACGAGCAGTACTTC. Encoded protein: CASSLKGFDSYEQYF.

This clone was found once. This rearrangement joins TRBV27 to TRBJ2-2, with TRBD1 matching over 7 bases. CDR3 size: 15 residues. Germline V lookup: CDR1 MNHEY, CDR2 SMNVEV (reference sequence). The junction had 11 bases not matched to a gene; V was cut back by 6 bases and J by 7 bases. The CDR3 nucleotides are TGTGCCAGCAGCCGCCGACAGGGAACAAGCGGGGAGCTGTTTTTT. Protein sequence: CASSRRQGTSGELFF.

The V gene is TRBV6-5, the J gene TRBJ2-3, with D tentatively TRBD1 (5 bases). CDR3 length: 15 amino acids. V lost 1 base and J lost 2, with 10 bases in between. Germline CDR1 MNHEY, CDR2 SVGAGI. Written as DNA, the CDR3 is TGTGCCAGCAGTTACTGGGGCAGGTACACAGATACGCAGTATTTT. Protein: CASSYWGRYTDTQYF.

The chain links TRBV3-1 (or the pseudogene TRBV3-2) to TRBJ2-7; 9 bases map to TRBD2. V was pared by 0 bases and J by 3 bases, with 12 bases of the junction left unmatched. The germline CDR1 and CDR2 sequences are LGHDT and YNNKEL (reference sequence). This CDR3 is built from 18 residues. CDR3 bases: TGTGCCAGCAGCCAAGAAAAGTGGTCTAGCGGGACCCTCTACGAGCAGTACTTC. Amino acids: CASSQEKWSSGTLYEQYF.

This chain links TRBV7-8 with TRBJ1-2; D is unclear. The CDR3 has 13 residues. V shed 4 bases and J shed 5 bases, with 11 bases lying between them. The germline CDR1 and CDR2 sequences are SGHVS and FQNEAQ. DNA for the CDR3: TGTGCCAGCAGCTCCGGACGGGAGTATGGCTACACCTTC. Translating it yields CASSSGREYGYTF.

This clone was seen a single time. The rearrangement joins TRBV5-8 to TRBJ1-4; possible D gene TRBD1, 6 bases. Germline V gene sequence: CDR1 SGHTS, CDR2 YDEGEE. The germline V and J ends were trimmed by 4 bases and 8 bases, with 21 bases remaining between them. This CDR3 has 16 residues. CDR3 in amino acids: CASSPFKGGVEEKLFF. DNA for the CDR3: TGTGCCAGCAGCCCCTTCAAGGGGGGGGTCGAGGAAAAACTGTTTTTT.

This clone was seen just once. The CDR3 region has the DNA TGTGCCAGCAGCCAAGATCGCGAGCTAAACACCGGGGAGCTGTTTTTT. As protein: CASSQDRELNTGELFF. J is TRBJ2-2 and V is TRBV3-1 (or the pseudogene TRBV3-2); D is undetermined. Germline CDR1 LGHDT, CDR2 YNNKEL (reference sequence). V lost 0 bases, J lost 2 bases, and 10 bases lay in between. The CDR3 totals 16 residues.